This TCR beta chain was sequenced for a study of PD-1 blockade in classical Hodgkin lymphoma. Looking at the study overall: The nivolumab dose that patients received was 3 mg/kg, given intravenously every 2 weeks. Points from the study as a whole: The study found that TCR diversity rose significantly by C4D1 in CD4+ but not CD8+ cells.

Profiling relied on immunoSEQ multiplex PCR, and the TCRdb table lists in-frame clones only, not all of them. The sample includes about 63,000 clones, roughly 91% of them seen just once. All trial patients relapsed after autologous stem cell transplantation. Complete response, partial response or progressive disease was recorded as best response. A word on this clone: Its antigen is undetermined.

The input for sequencing was peripheral blood mononuclear cells (PBMCs), taken before the second cycle of nivolumab. This TCR was recovered from a human donor with classical Hodgkin lymphoma.

The CDR3 is CASSSRVSGNTIYF. The CDR3 DNA is TGCGCCAGCAGCTCCAGGGTCTCTGGAAACACCATATATTTT. The chain carries TRBV5-1 and TRBJ1-3; perhaps TRBD1 as D (5 bases). V was trimmed by 3 bases and J by 0 bases, leaving 7 bases between them. Germline values: CDR1 SGHRS, CDR2 YFSETQ. This CDR3 contains 14 residues.